Below, 25 T cell receptor beta chains from the same sample are listed, as sequenced in a study of blood T cell repertoires in COVID-19. Assay: immunoSEQ multiplex PCR; the TCRdb copy retains only in-frame clones and omits some. Of about 64,000 clones listed, roughly 80% are singletons. The sequencing sample was made of peripheral blood. The source of these receptors is an older man with acute or convalescent COVID-19.

The genes are TRBV6-4 and TRBJ1-6; D is unclear. Germline V gene sequence: CDR1 MRHNA, CDR2 SNTAGT. The V end was cut by 7 bases, the J end by 5 bases, with 12 bases between. CDR3 length: 14 amino acids. The chain's CDR3 is CASKAGSNNSPLHF. CDR3 nucleotides: TGTGCCAGCAAAGCGGGTTCCAATAATTCACCCCTCCACTTT.

This clone was counted a single time. The chain is built from TRBV30 and TRBJ1-3; 7 bases are a match to TRBD1. From germline, CDR1 is GTSNPN and CDR2 SVGIG (reference sequence). The CDR3 sequence is 14 residues long. V shed 0 bases and J 4 bases; nucleotides not matched to a gene: 3. This CDR3 reads CAWSVKGAGNTIYF. The CDR3 coding sequence is TGTGCCTGGAGTGTAAAGGGGGCGGGAAACACCATATATTTT.

V is TRBV6-5 and J is TRBJ1-1, with D perhaps matching TRBD1 (6 bases). Trimming removed 6 bases from V and 2 bases from J, with 16 bases in between. Per germline, CDR1 MNHEY and CDR2 SVGAGI. The CDR3 contains 15 residues. This CDR3 reads CASRPGGGRNTEAFF. CDR3 nucleotides: TGTGCCAGCAGACCCGGGGGGGGCCGAAACACTGAAGCTTTCTTT.

CDR3 bases: TGTGCCACCAGTGACCGTAGCTACTCTGGGGCCAACGTCCTGACTTTC. This encodes CATSDRSYSGANVLTF. The chain couples TRBV24-1 to TRBJ2-6; no reliable D call. From germline, CDR1 is KGHDR and CDR2 SFDVKD. The CDR3 totals 16 residues. V shed 4 bases and J shed 0 bases, with 9 bases lying between them.

This clone is a singleton in its sample. The V and J genes are TRBV6-5 and TRBJ2-7; the match to TRBD1 covers 8 bases. The V gene's germline CDR1 is MNHEY and CDR2 SVGAGI. The CDR3 consists of 13 residues. The ends lost 5 bases at V and 6 bases at J; junction bases unmatched: 6. CDR3 nucleotides: TGTGCCAGCAGTCAAAAGACAGGGGCCGAGCAGTACTTC. Its translation is CASSQKTGAEQYF.

This clone was counted only a few times. The V call is TRBV5-1, the J call TRBJ2-2; TRBD1 matches 7 bases. The germline gives CDR1 SGHRS, CDR2 YFSETQ. The V segment lost 3 bases and the J segment 2 bases; nucleotides outside the gene matches: 4. There are 15 residues in the CDR3. CDR3 protein: CASSSGTANTGELFF. Here the CDR3 DNA reads TGCGCCAGCAGCTCAGGGACAGCCAACACCGGGGAGCTGTTTTTT. The whole variable domain, filled in from reference TRBV5-1 and TRBJ2-2, reads KAGVTQTPRYLIKTRGQQVTLSCSPISGHRSVSWYQQTPGQGLQFLFEYFSETQRNKGNFPGRFSGRQFSNSRSEMNVSTLELGDSALYLCASSSGTANTGELFFGEGSRLTVL.

The V gene is TRBV30, the J gene TRBJ2-2, with 7 nucleotides matching TRBD1. The CDR3 totals 15 residues. CDR1 and CDR2 (germline): GTSNPN, SVGIG (reference sequence). Losses at the gene ends were 4 bases for V and 0 bases for J; bases not matched to a gene: 5. CDR3 protein: CAWTPGGTNTGELFF. CDR3 DNA: TGTGCCTGGACACCAGGGGGAACGAACACCGGGGAGCTGTTTTTT.

The CDR3 DNA sequence: TGTGCCAGCAGCTGGACAGGGGGCGCAGGCACAGATACGCAGTATTTT. It is translated as CASSWTGGAGTDTQYF. The chain carries TRBV27 and TRBJ2-3; 11 bases map to TRBD1. With 6 bases clipped from V and 1 base from J, the junction kept 6 bases outside the gene matches. Germline V CDR1 and CDR2: MNHEY, SMNVEV (reference sequence). The CDR3 consists of 16 residues.

V and J are TRBV27 and TRBJ1-1; D gene ambiguous. There are 17 residues in the CDR3. Trimming removed 5 bases from V and 6 bases from J, with 25 bases in between. In germline, CDR1 is MNHEY, CDR2 SMNVEV (reference sequence). This chain's CDR3 is CASSASPGPPGRAEAFF. As DNA, the CDR3 is TGTGCCAGCAGTGCCTCTCCCGGGCCTCCCGGGAGGGCTGAAGCTTTCTTT.

The chain recombines TRBV7-2 with TRBJ2-5; D remains ambiguous. Trimming took 6 bases from V and 2 from J, leaving 13 bases between them. This CDR3 contains 14 residues. CDR1 and CDR2 (germline): SGHTA, FQGNSA. The CDR3, as DNA: TGTGCCAGCAGTCGAGGCACCTCTCAAGAGACCCAGTACTTC. It yields the protein CASSRGTSQETQYF. The full variable domain, completed using reference TRBV7-2 and TRBJ2-5, is GAGVSQSPSNKVTEKGKDVELRCDPISGHTALYWYRQSLGQGLEFLIYFQGNSAPDKSGLPSDRFSAERTGGSVSTLTIQRTQQEDSAVYLCASSRGTSQETQYFGPGTRLLVL.

The CDR3 protein is CASSQQGVPEQYF. CDR3 DNA: TGCGCCAGCAGCCAGCAGGGTGTCCCCGAGCAGTACTTC. The chain links TRBV4-1 to TRBJ2-7; possibly TRBD1 for D (5 bases). Germline assignment: CDR1 MGHRA and CDR2 YSYEKL. V lost 3 bases and J lost 6, with 12 bases in between. This CDR3 has 13 amino acids.

The rearrangement links TRBV2 to TRBJ2-3; D might be TRBD1 (6 bases). Germline CDR1 reads SNHLY; CDR2 reads FYNNEI. The V and J ends lost 6 bases and 1 base respectively, with 11 bases between them. This CDR3 is built from 14 residues. CDR3 protein: CASREQGRTDTQYF. For the CDR3, the DNA is TGTGCCAGCAGGGAACAGGGCCGCACAGATACGCAGTATTTT.

This clone was counted a few times. The chain uses TRBV5-6 and TRBJ1-1; unclear D gene. Germline CDR1 and CDR2: SGHDT and YYEEEE. V shed 3 bases and J shed 3 bases, with 9 bases lying between them. The CDR3 spans 13 residues. The CDR3 protein is CASSSNFDTEAFF. As DNA, the CDR3 is TGTGCCAGCAGCTCTAACTTTGACACTGAAGCTTTCTTT.

This clone was observed a handful of times. The chain employs TRBV4-2 and TRBJ2-7, with D unresolved. CDR1 and CDR2 (germline): LGHNA, YNFKEQ. The CDR3 has 13 amino acids. Trimming removed 4 bases at V and 10 bases at J, with 17 bases between. The CDR3 DNA reads TGTGCCAGCAGCCCGCAGGCCGGCTTGGATCAGTACTTC. Protein: CASSPQAGLDQYF.

The genes are TRBV30 and TRBJ1-5; 8 positions agree with TRBD1. From germline, CDR1 is GTSNPN and CDR2 SVGIG (reference sequence). The V segment lost 1 base and the J segment 4 bases; nucleotides outside the gene matches: 3. The CDR3 runs 14 residues. The CDR3 loop is CAWSEGQGNQPQHF. DNA of the CDR3: TGTGCCTGGAGTGAAGGACAGGGAAATCAGCCCCAGCATTTT.

V is TRBV5-6 and J is TRBJ2-7; tentatively, D is TRBD2 (5 bases). CDR3 length: 13 residues. In germline, CDR1 is SGHDT, CDR2 YYEEEE. V shed 4 bases and J shed 3 bases, with 11 bases lying between them. The DNA of the CDR3 is TGTGCCAGCAGCCCCGGACTCGTCTACGAGCAGTACTTC. Its protein is CASSPGLVYEQYF.

The rearrangement joins TRBV7-8 to TRBJ1-5; 8 bases agree with TRBD1. J lost 2 bases, V lost 7 bases, and 10 bases had no gene match. This CDR3 is built from 16 residues. CDR1 is SGHVS, CDR2 FQNEAQ, per germline. CDR3 nucleotides: TGTGCCAGCACCCTCCAGGGGGCTCATGGCAATCAGCCCCAGCATTTT. This translates into CASTLQGAHGNQPQHF.

This chain uses TRBV7-2 with TRBJ2-7; 9 positions agree with TRBD2. Germline assignment: CDR1 SGHTA and CDR2 FQGNSA. The CDR3 extends over 15 amino acids. With V trimmed by 3 bases and J by 2 bases, 5 bases remained unmatched. This chain's CDR3 is CASSLASGIAYEQYF. For the CDR3, the DNA is TGTGCCAGCAGCTTGGCTAGCGGGATAGCCTACGAGCAGTACTTC.

The rearrangement links TRBV5-4 to TRBJ2-2; no definite D call. The CDR3 loop spans 15 amino acids. Germline-derived CDR1 and CDR2 are SGHNT and YYREEE (reference sequence). V was trimmed by 3 bases and J by 4 bases, leaving 13 bases between them. The CDR3 DNA reads TGTGCCAGCAGCTCGCCTGGTATCAGCACCGGGGAGCTGTTTTTT. Residues: CASSSPGISTGELFF. Combining the CDR3 with reference TRBV5-4 and TRBJ2-2 gives the whole variable domain ETGVTQSPTHLIKTRGQQVTLRCSSQSGHNTVSWYQQALGQGPQFIFQYYREEENGRGNFPPRFSGLQFPNYSSELNVNALELDDSALYLCASSSPGISTGELFFGEGSRLTVL.

The chain is built from TRBV2 and TRBJ2-5; 9 bases are a match to TRBD1. Germline CDR1 is SNHLY and CDR2 is FYNNEI. The CDR3 runs 14 residues. After removal of 5 bases from V and 7 bases from J, the junction contained 8 bases not matched to a gene. CDR3 amino acids: CASSQYRGQGTQYF. The CDR3 region has the DNA TGTGCCAGCAGTCAGTACAGGGGGCAGGGGACCCAGTACTTC.

The V call is TRBV21-1, the J call TRBJ2-3; the table's D call, TRBD1, was not checked against the DNA. TRBV21-1 is termed a pseudogene. This CDR3 is built from 16 residues. The CDR3 protein is CASSKDQGPIPDTQYF. CDR3 nucleotide sequence: TGTGCCAGCAGCAAAGACCAGGGGCCCATCCCAGATACGCAGTATTTT.

Concerning this clone: At one end the junction does not follow the germline gene, possibly because of a read error. The chain joins TRBV7-9 to TRBJ2-3; 9 bases are shared with TRBD2. There are 16 residues in the CDR3. Germline loops: CDR1 SEHNR, CDR2 FQNEAQ (reference sequence). The CDR3 DNA reads as TGTGCCAGCAGCCTAGCGGGACTTGATTTCACAGATACGCAGTATTTT. Translation gives CASSLAGLDFTDTQYF.

V is TRBV7-2 and J is TRBJ2-1; tentatively, D is TRBD1 (6 bases). The CDR3 contains 16 residues. Deletions cut 2 bases from V and 0 bases from J, with 11 bases between. The germline gives CDR1 SGHTA, CDR2 FQGNSA. The CDR3 nucleotides read TGTGCCAGCAGCTTAAGGGGGACCAGCTCCTACAATGAGCAGTTCTTC. This codes for CASSLRGTSSYNEQFF.

The chain employs TRBV27 and TRBJ1-6, with 9 nucleotides matching TRBD1. This CDR3 comprises 16 residues. Looked up from germline, CDR1 is MNHEY and CDR2 is SMNVEV (reference sequence). The V and J ends lost 5 bases and 10 bases, in that order; junction bases with no gene match: 12. The DNA of the CDR3 is TGTGCCAGCAGTCGAGGGTCCGGGACAGGGTCGTCACCCCTCCACTTT. It codes for CASSRGSGTGSSPLHF.

The V gene is TRBV2, the J gene TRBJ2-1; TRBD1 agrees at 9 bases. CDR3 length: 15 amino acids. The V segment lost 0 bases and the J segment 16 bases; nucleotides outside the gene matches: 13. In germline, CDR1 is SNHLY, CDR2 FYNNEI. The CDR3 DNA reads as TGTGCCAGCAGTGAAGCCGTGATCGGGACAGGGAGGGTTTTCTTC. Translating gives CASSEAVIGTGRVFF.